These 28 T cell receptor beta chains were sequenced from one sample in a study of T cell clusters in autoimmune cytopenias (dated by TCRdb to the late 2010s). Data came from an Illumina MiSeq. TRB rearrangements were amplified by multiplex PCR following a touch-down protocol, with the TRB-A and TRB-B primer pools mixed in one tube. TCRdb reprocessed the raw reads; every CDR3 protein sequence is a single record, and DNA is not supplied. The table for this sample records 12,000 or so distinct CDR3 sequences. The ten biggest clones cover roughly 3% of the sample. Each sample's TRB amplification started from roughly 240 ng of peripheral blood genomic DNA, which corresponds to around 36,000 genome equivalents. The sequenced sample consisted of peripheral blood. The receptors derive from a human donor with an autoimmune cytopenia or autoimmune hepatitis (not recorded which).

The CDR3 sequence is CASSIGFRADTQYF. The chain has TRBV19 and TRBJ2-3; TCRdb designates TRBD1, a call that cannot be tested without DNA. The length of the CDR3 is 14 residues. From germline, CDR1 is LNHDA and CDR2 SQIVND (reference sequence).

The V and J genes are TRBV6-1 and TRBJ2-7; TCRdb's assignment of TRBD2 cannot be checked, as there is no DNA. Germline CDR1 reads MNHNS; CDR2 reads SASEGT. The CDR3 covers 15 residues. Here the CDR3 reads CASSGPGLAGYEQYF.

CDR3 in amino acids: CASSRKAGGVNTEAFF. The chain joins TRBV6-5 to TRBJ1-1. Germline loops: CDR1 MNHEY, CDR2 SVGAGI. CDR3 length equals 16 residues.

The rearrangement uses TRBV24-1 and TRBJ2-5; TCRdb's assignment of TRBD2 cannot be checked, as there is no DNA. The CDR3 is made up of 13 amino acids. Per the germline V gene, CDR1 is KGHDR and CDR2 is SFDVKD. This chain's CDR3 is CATSEGGTETQYF.

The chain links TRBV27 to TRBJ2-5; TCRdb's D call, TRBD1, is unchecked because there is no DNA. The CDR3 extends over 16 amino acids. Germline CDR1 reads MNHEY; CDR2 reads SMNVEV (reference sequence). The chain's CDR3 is CASSSLGVGTSETQYF.

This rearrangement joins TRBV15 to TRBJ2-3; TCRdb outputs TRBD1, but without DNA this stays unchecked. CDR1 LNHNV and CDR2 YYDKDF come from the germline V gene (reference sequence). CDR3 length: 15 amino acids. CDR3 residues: CATRGGQGAGDTQYF. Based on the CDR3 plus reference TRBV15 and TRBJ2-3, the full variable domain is DAMVIQNPRYQVTQFGKPVTLSCSQTLNHNVMYWYQQKSSQAPKLLFHYYDKDFNNEADTPDNFQSRRPNTSFCFLDIRSPGLGDTAMYLCATRGGQGAGDTQYFGPGTRLTVL.

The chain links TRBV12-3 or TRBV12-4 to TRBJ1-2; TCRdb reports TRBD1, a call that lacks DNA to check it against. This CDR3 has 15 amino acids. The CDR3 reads CASSLTGGASGGYTF.

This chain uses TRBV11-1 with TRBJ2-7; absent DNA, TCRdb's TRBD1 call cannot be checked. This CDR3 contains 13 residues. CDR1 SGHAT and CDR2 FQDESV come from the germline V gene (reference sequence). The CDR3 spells CASSSRLGDEQYF.

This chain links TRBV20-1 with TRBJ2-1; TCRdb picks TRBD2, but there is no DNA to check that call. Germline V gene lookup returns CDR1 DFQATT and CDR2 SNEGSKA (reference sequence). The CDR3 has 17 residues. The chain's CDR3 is CSARDLASGRSYNEQFF.

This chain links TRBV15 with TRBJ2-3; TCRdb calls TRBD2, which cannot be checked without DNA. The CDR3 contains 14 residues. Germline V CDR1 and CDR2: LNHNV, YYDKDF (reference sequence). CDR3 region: CATSSGGGADTQYF. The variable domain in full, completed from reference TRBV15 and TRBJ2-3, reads DAMVIQNPRYQVTQFGKPVTLSCSQTLNHNVMYWYQQKSSQAPKLLFHYYDKDFNNEADTPDNFQSRRPNTSFCFLDIRSPGLGDTAMYLCATSSGGGADTQYFGPGTRLTVL.

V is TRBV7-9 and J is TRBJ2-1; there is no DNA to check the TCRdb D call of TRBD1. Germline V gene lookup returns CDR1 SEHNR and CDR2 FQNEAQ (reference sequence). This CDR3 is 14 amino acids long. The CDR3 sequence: CASSSRTGRDEQFF.

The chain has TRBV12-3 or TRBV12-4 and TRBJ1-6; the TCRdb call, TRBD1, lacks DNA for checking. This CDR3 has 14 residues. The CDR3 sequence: CASSLQGAGSPLHF.

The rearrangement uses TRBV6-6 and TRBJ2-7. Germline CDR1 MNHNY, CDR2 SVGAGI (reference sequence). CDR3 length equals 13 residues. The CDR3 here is CASSSLRVHVQYF.

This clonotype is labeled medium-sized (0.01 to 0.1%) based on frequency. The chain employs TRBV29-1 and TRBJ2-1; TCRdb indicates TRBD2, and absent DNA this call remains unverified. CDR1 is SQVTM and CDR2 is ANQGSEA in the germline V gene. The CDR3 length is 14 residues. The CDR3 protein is CSVPTSGTYNEQFF.

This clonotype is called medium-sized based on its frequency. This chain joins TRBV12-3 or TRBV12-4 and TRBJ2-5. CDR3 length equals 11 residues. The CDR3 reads CASSLQETQYF.

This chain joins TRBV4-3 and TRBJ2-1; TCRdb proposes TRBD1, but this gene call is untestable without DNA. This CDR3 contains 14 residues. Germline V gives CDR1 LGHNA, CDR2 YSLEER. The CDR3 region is CASSPPGANNEQFF.

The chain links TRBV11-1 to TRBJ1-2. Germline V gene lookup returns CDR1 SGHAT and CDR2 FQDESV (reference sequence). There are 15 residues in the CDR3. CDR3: CASSFPPGGIYGYTF.

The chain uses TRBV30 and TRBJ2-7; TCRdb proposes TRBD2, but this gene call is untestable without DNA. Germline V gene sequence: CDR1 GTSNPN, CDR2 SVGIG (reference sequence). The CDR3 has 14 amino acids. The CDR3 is CAWSVLAGVYEQYF.

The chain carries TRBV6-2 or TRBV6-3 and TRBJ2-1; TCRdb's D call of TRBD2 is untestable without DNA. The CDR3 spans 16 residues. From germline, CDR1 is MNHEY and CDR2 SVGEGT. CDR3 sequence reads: CASSYPRLAGRNEQFF.

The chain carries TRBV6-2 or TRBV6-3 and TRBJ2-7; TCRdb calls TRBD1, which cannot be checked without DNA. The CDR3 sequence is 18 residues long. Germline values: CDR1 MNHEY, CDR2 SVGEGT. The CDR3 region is CASSFPGAAEDTPYEQYF.

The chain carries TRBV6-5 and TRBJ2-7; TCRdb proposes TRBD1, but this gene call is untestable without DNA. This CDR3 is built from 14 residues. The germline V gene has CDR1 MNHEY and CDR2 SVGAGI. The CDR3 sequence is CASKRHGTGYEQYF.

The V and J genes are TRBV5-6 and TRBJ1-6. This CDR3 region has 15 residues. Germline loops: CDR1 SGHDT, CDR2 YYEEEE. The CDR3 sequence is CASSLNFGYNSPLHF. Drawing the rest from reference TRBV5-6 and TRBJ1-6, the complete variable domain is DAGVTQSPTHLIKTRGQQVTLRCSPKSGHDTVSWYQQALGQGPQFIFQYYEEEERQRGNFPDRFSGHQFPNYSSELNVNALLLGDSALYLCASSLNFGYNSPLHFGNGTRLTVT.

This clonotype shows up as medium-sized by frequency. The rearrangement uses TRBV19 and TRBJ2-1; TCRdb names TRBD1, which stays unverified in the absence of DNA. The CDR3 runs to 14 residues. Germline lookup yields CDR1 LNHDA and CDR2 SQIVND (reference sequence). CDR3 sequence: CASSTDRIYNEQFF.

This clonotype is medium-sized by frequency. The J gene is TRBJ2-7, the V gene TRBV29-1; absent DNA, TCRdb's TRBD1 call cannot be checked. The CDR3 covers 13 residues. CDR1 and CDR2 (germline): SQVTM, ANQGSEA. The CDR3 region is CSAGTGFPYEQYF.

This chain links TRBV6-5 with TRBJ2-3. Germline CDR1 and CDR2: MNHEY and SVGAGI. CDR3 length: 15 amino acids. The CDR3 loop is CASSSQHSLTDTQYF.

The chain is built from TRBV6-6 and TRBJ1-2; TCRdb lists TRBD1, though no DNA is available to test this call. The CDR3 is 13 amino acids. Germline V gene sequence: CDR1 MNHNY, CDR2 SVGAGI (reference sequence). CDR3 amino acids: CASRTTDNYGYTF.

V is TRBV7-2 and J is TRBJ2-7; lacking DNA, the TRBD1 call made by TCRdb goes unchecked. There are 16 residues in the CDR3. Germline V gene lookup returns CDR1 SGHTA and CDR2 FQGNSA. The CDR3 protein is CASSLRGGQAYYEQYF.

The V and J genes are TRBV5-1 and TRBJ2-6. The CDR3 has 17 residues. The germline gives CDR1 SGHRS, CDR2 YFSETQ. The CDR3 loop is CASSLVAVSSGVNVLTF.